One and the same sample provided the 23 T cell receptor beta chains below, sequenced in a study of lymphopenia after photon versus proton radiotherapy. TCRdb's table, derived via immunoSEQ multiplex PCR, lists solely in-frame clones and lacks some. This sample has approximately 150,000 clones, with 70% to 90% found just once. The material was peripheral blood, obtained from a patient treated with photon-based radiotherapy. These receptors were collected from a man aged 45 to 65 with gastric cancer.

J is TRBJ1-1 and V is TRBV7-9; 7 positions match TRBD1. Germline V lookup: CDR1 SEHNR, CDR2 FQNEAQ (reference sequence). Germline trimming cut 1 base from V and 4 bases from J; bases unmatched to any gene: 0. CDR3 size: 13 residues. Here the CDR3 reads CASSLGTGTEAFF. CDR3 DNA sequence: TGTGCCAGCAGCTTAGGGACAGGCACTGAAGCTTTCTTT.

This chain uses TRBV23-1 with TRBJ1-2; no clear D. TRBV23-1 is sorted into the ORF group, with uncertain function. This CDR3 comprises 11 residues. With 9 bases removed from V and 4 bases from J, the gap between germline ends came to 9 bases. CDR3 DNA: TGCGCCAGGCAGCCTCCCTATGGCTACACCTTC. Amino acids: CARQPPYGYTF.

This clone was detected only once. DNA for the CDR3: TGCGCCAGCAGCTCGGGACTAGCGGGAAGGAAACTAAGCTACGAGCAGTACTTC. The encoded protein is CASSSGLAGRKLSYEQYF. The chain carries TRBV4-1 and TRBJ2-7, with TRBD2 matching over 13 bases. The CDR3 runs 18 residues. The germline gives CDR1 MGHRA, CDR2 YSYEKL. The V segment lost 5 bases and the J segment 3 bases; nucleotides outside the gene matches: 13.

V usage is TRBV19 and J usage is TRBJ1-2; D gene unclear. V was clipped by 5 bases and J by 8 bases, with 18 bases between them. CDR3 length: 14 residues. Germline CDR1 is LNHDA and CDR2 is SQIVND (reference sequence). CDR3: CASSPRRGLDGYTF. The CDR3 DNA reads TGTGCCAGTAGTCCAAGGCGAGGGCTGGACGGCTACACCTTC.

As DNA, the CDR3 is TGTGCCAGCAGTCGCCCCGGGGGCGGGAGTTACGAGCAGTACTTC. It translates to CASSRPGGGSYEQYF. The chain employs TRBV27 and TRBJ2-7; a possible D gene is TRBD2 (7 bases). The germline V gene has CDR1 MNHEY and CDR2 SMNVEV (reference sequence). The CDR3 is 15 residues long. The V end lost 5 bases, the J end lost 4 bases, and 18 bases lay between the germline ends.

The rearrangement joins TRBV12-5 to TRBJ2-1; TRBD2 matches 7 bases. V dropped 0 bases and J dropped 7; count of bases not matched to a gene: 6. Per germline, CDR1 LGHNT and CDR2 FRNRAP. The CDR3 runs 15 residues. The CDR3, as DNA: TGTGCTAGTGGTTTGGTAGTTAGCGGGTCAAATGAGCAGTTCTTC. Residues: CASGLVVSGSNEQFF.

The chain couples TRBV7-9 to TRBJ1-1; 8 bases align to TRBD1. Germline lookup yields CDR1 SEHNR and CDR2 FQNEAQ (reference sequence). This CDR3 spans 15 amino acids. The V gene end was trimmed by 5 bases and the J gene end by 0 bases; junction bases not matched to a gene: 5. CDR3 coding DNA: TGTGCCAGCAGCACGGACAGGGTTATGAACACTGAAGCTTTCTTT. Its translation is CASSTDRVMNTEAFF.

The chain recombines TRBV18 with TRBJ2-7; a weak D match, TRBD2 (5 bases). The CDR3 is made up of 16 amino acids. The germline V gene has CDR1 KGHSH and CDR2 LQKENI. V lost 0 bases to trimming and J lost 0 bases, with 12 bases between them. CDR3 region: CASSPPRGASSYEQYF. DNA for the CDR3: TGTGCCAGCTCACCACCCCGGGGAGCGAGCTCCTACGAGCAGTACTTC.

This clone is a singleton in its sample. The chain couples TRBV14 to TRBJ1-2; D is perhaps TRBD1 (5 bases). The ends were cut back, 0 bases at V and 8 bases at J, with 13 bases in the middle. Germline assignment: CDR1 SGHDN and CDR2 FVKESK. The CDR3 spans 14 residues. CDR3 in amino acids: CASSQDQGVWGYTF. CDR3 sequence (DNA): TGTGCCAGCAGCCAAGATCAAGGGGTCTGGGGCTACACCTTC.

The chain carries TRBV14 and TRBJ1-2, with a tentative D call TRBD1 (5 bases). Germline lookup yields CDR1 SGHDN and CDR2 FVKESK. CDR3 length equals 14 residues. The V and J ends lost 0 bases and 3 bases respectively, with 8 bases between them. CDR3 sequence: CASSQEGEDYGYTF. The CDR3 nucleotides read TGTGCCAGCAGCCAAGAGGGGGAGGACTATGGCTACACCTTC.

This clone was counted once. The chain combines TRBV5-8 with TRBJ2-7; TRBD2 aligns across 10 bases. With 2 bases clipped from V and 2 bases from J, the junction kept 7 bases outside the gene matches. The length of the CDR3 is 16 residues. Germline V gene lookup returns CDR1 SGHTS and CDR2 YDEGEE. CDR3 protein: CASSLRIAGGAYEQYF. In DNA, the CDR3 is TGTGCCAGCAGCTTACGGATAGCGGGAGGAGCCTACGAGCAGTACTTC.

The V and J genes are TRBV7-9 and TRBJ1-1; D unclear. This CDR3 has 13 amino acids. The V gene lost 5 bases and the J gene lost 4 bases, with 11 bases spanning the gap. Germline V gene lookup returns CDR1 SEHNR and CDR2 FQNEAQ (reference sequence). CDR3 sequence reads: CASSMQLVTEAFF. CDR3 nucleotides: TGTGCCAGCAGCATGCAGTTGGTCACTGAAGCTTTCTTT.

The chain employs TRBV7-2 and TRBJ2-7, with D uncertain. V dropped 5 bases and J dropped 4 bases, with 6 bases sitting between them. The CDR3 consists of 11 residues. Germline-derived CDR1 and CDR2 are SGHTA and FQGNSA. The CDR3 protein is CASSPQYEQYF. CDR3 in DNA: TGTGCCAGCAGCCCCCAGTACGAGCAGTACTTC.

This chain connects TRBV5-5 to TRBJ1-5, with 7 positions matching TRBD1. Germline V gives CDR1 SGHKS, CDR2 YYEKEE (reference sequence). The CDR3 totals 15 residues. J was trimmed by 2 bases and V by 3 bases; bases with no gene match: 5. The CDR3 nucleotides read TGTGCCAGCAGCTGGTCAGGGGGAGGCAATCAGCCCCAGCATTTT. It specifies CASSWSGGGNQPQHF.

This chain connects TRBV9 to TRBJ2-7; 13 bases agree with TRBD2. Germline V gene sequence: CDR1 SGDLS, CDR2 YYNGEE. The CDR3 loop spans 15 amino acids. The J segment lost 2 bases and the V segment lost 3 bases, leaving 2 bases of the junction unmatched. CDR3 in amino acids: CASSGGTSGTYEQYF. CDR3 in DNA: TGTGCCAGCAGCGGAGGGACTAGCGGGACCTACGAGCAGTACTTC.

The J gene is TRBJ1-1, the V gene TRBV10-3, with D possibly matching TRBD1 (5 bases). The CDR3 is 16 amino acids. Germline V gene lookup returns CDR1 ENHRY and CDR2 SYGVKD. V lost 0 bases to trimming and J lost 0 bases, with 11 bases between them. CDR3 sequence (DNA): TGTGCCATCAGTGAGTCTCGACAGAACTTGAACACTGAAGCTTTCTTT. It codes for CAISESRQNLNTEAFF.

The chain couples TRBV4-1 to TRBJ2-3; D not certain. The CDR3 is 14 amino acids. Germline V lookup: CDR1 MGHRA, CDR2 YSYEKL. The ends were cut back, 1 base at V and 2 bases at J, with 7 bases in the middle. CDR3 amino acids: CASSQVGYTDTQYF. The CDR3 coding sequence is TGCGCCAGCAGCCAAGTTGGTTACACAGATACGCAGTATTTT.

The chain combines TRBV30 with TRBJ1-4, with 7 bases fitting TRBD1. V was clipped by 0 bases and J by 8 bases; unmatched bases: 6. Germline lookup yields CDR1 GTSNPN and CDR2 SVGIG (reference sequence). The CDR3 consists of 14 residues. DNA of the CDR3: TGTGCCTGGAGTGTCGACAGGGCTCGGGAAAAACTGTTTTTT. This encodes CAWSVDRAREKLFF.

This chain links TRBV29-1 with TRBJ1-2; the D gene is possibly TRBD1 (5 bases). The length of the CDR3 is 13 residues. The V gene's germline CDR1 is SQVTM and CDR2 ANQGSEA. The ends were cut back, 4 bases at V and 3 bases at J, with 12 bases in the middle. CDR3 in amino acids: CSVVGQGDYGYTF. The CDR3 DNA follows: TGCAGCGTTGTAGGGCAGGGAGACTATGGCTACACCTTC.

This rearrangement joins TRBV2 to TRBJ1-3; D is unresolved. The CDR3 consists of 13 residues. V was cut by 7 bases and J by 4 bases, with 11 bases left in between. CDR1 is SNHLY, CDR2 FYNNEI, per germline. The DNA for the CDR3 is TGTGCCAGCACCGAAAGACCGGGAAACACCATATATTTT. This sequence encodes CASTERPGNTIYF.

V and J are TRBV5-4 and TRBJ1-1; D call uncertain. Germline loops: CDR1 SGHNT, CDR2 YYREEE (reference sequence). Trimming cost V 2 bases and J 1 base, with 6 bases left between them. The CDR3 spans 13 residues. The CDR3 DNA sequence: TGTGCCAGCAGCTTATGGAGGAACACTGAAGCTTTCTTT. Translated, it gives CASSLWRNTEAFF.

This rearrangement joins TRBV19 to TRBJ2-6; D is ambiguous. Germline V gene data show CDR1 as LNHDA and CDR2 as SQIVND (reference sequence). The CDR3 runs 14 residues. Trimming pared 8 bases from V and 0 bases from J, leaving 8 bases between. The CDR3 spells CASHRSSGANVLTF. The DNA of the CDR3 is TGTGCCAGTCATCGTAGCTCTGGGGCCAACGTCCTGACTTTC. The whole variable domain, remainder taken from reference TRBV19 and TRBJ2-6, is DGGITQSPKYLFRKEGQNVTLSCEQNLNHDAMYWYRQDPGQGLRLIYYSQIVNDFQKGDIAEGYSVSREKKESFPLTVTSAQKNPTAFYLCASHRSSGANVLTFGAGSRLTVL.

This clone was seen just once. This chain connects TRBV10-3 to TRBJ2-5; possible D gene TRBD1, 7 bases. Germline V gene data show CDR1 as ENHRY and CDR2 as SYGVKD. The V end lost 11 bases, the J end lost 4 bases, and 20 bases lay between the germline ends. The CDR3 length is 14 residues. CDR3 protein: CAARGAGVGETQYF. CDR3 coding DNA: TGTGCCGCCAGGGGGGCAGGGGTCGGAGAGACCCAGTACTTC.